This T cell receptor (beta chain) stems from a study of cytomegalovirus exposure and HLA in healthy donors. Germline CDR1 is SGHTS and CDR2 is YDEGEE. Between the trimmed V and J ends, which lost 4 bases and 0 bases, there was a span of 10 bases. The CDR3 contains 15 residues. Primers: 60 Vbeta forward and 13 Jbeta reverse. Only in-frame clones appear in the TCRdb table, and some are missing; sequencing was by immunoSEQ multiplex PCR. The sample carries some 150,000 clones, 60% to 85% recorded once. Study results and caveats: Earlier analysis yielded a pattern in which most TCR beta V segments were productive about 87% or about 30% of the time. Association of a missense DCLRE1C variant with TCR beta V- and J-gene trimming was reported in a later analysis.

A remark on this clone: Its matching antigen is unknown.

This chain links TRBV5-8 with TRBJ1-4; D remains unclear. The sequenced sample was PBMCs. The origin of this receptor is a woman in her forties in good health and CMV-seronegative. This chain's CDR3 is CASSPGGSTNEKLFF. CDR3 bases: TGTGCCAGCAGCCCAGGTGGGTCAACTAATGAAAAACTGTTTTTT.